This note documents a single T cell receptor (beta chain) sequence. Its antigen has not been determined. Nothing much larger sits one base from this clone, and base qualities are not available. Counted from cysteine to phenylalanine, this CDR3 has 15 amino acids. Kept here is only the CDR3 DNA, which spans 45 bases and is read in frame from base 1. CDR1 MGHDK and CDR2 SYGVNS are derived from the germline V gene. The V end loses 2 bases and the J end loses 4 bases, and a stretch of 14 bases separates them. Every donor in the study was a healthy Caucasian. The sample originates from a study of identical twins (dated by TCRdb to between 2015 and 2016). Turning to the overall study: The study deep-sequenced TCR alpha and beta repertoires from monozygotic twins, unrelated adults of various ages and cord blood to test whether fetal clonotypes persist. To rule out contamination, replicate twin experiments were performed at different times with different library preparation protocols. On the study overall, not on this receptor specifically: Abundant cord blood beta clonotypes had fewer insertions, young adult naive repertoires showed a similar but weaker trend, and memory repertoires showed no such trend. Out-of-frame TCR alpha sharing in monozygotic twins was systematically underestimated by recombination models, whereas sharing between unrelated individuals was in agreement with the recombination models. Compared with coincidental sharing between unrelated individuals, out-of-frame TCR alpha sequences shared between twins had an excess of sequences with low generation probability. Invariant T cells such as MAIT and iNKT could partly confound zero-insertion analyses, although diverse VJ usage argued against such confounding for most clonotypes. The excess sharing between twins in beta out-of-frame sequences was weaker because fewer shared sequences reduced the signal-to-noise ratio. Conclusions relied on cross-sectional statistical analysis, since the same donors could not be followed over many years.

The library relied on 5' RACE. Sequencing was performed on an Illumina HiSeq 2000. A universal primer binding site was added through template switching, and the final cDNA carried a unique molecular identifier so that TCR cDNA molecules could be counted accurately. First-strand cDNA for TCR alpha and beta chains was synthesized from specific primers in the conserved constant-segment region. Each cDNA library was double barcoded, with a SMART-Mk sample barcode plus Illumina barcodes, to control for contamination. Two successive PCR steps introduced TruSeq adapter sequences along with Illumina sample barcodes. Sequencing of the TCR alpha and beta cDNA libraries was done on the Illumina HiSeq platform using custom primers. As for the original processing: Unique molecular identifiers were extracted from raw reads with MiGEC, and CDR3 positions were determined with MiXCR. Recombination models were inferred per individual with the repgenHMM and IGoR tools using an EM algorithm. The analysis of shared clonotypes was done with the tcR package in R, with sharing normalized by the product of cloneset sizes. Out-of-frame nonproductive sequences were analyzed to study raw recombination free of thymic and clonal selection effects. TCRdb reprocessing: public reads trimmed at Q25 with fastp, clones called with MiXCR, in-frame beta chains kept. Here each entry gathers all rows of one CDR3 protein and keeps the most common genes and DNA. The V and J calls, along with clone size, are taken from TCRdb and not from the paper's own processing. The table for this sample lists around 1.7 million distinct CDR3 sequences; roughly 35% of them were counted only once. The top ten clones comprise over 0.25% of the sample.

The sample taken for sequencing was cord blood. The chain employs TRBV25-1 and TRBJ2-5; TRBD2 is possibly the D segment (6 matching bases). The clonotype comes from a newborn girl in good health. The CDR3 is CASSEGVRRGETQYF. The DNA is TGTGCCAGCAGTGAAGGAGTAAGGAGGGGAGAGACCCAGTACTTC.